This T cell receptor beta chain was retrieved from a study of Tregs in tolerant kidney transplant recipients. On this clone itself: Its specificity is not known.

Assay: immunoSEQ multiplex PCR; the TCRdb copy retains only in-frame clones and omits some. The sample contains about 69,000 clones, about 88% of which appear only once. Study results and limitations: Nucleotide sequences could not be compared across some patients' samples due to primer changes.

The sequence was obtained from a human donor who received a combined kidney and bone marrow transplant. This specimen consisted of CD4+ T cells from blood, obtained before the transplant.

This chain's CDR3 is CASSAPGQNNYGYTF. CDR3 sequence (DNA): TGTGCCAGTAGTGCGCCGGGACAAAATAACTATGGCTACACCTTC. This rearrangement joins TRBV19 to TRBJ1-2; perhaps TRBD1 as D (6 bases). The CDR3 runs 15 residues. The germline V and J ends were trimmed by 5 bases and 1 base, with 14 bases remaining between them. Germline lookup yields CDR1 LNHDA and CDR2 SQIVND (reference sequence).